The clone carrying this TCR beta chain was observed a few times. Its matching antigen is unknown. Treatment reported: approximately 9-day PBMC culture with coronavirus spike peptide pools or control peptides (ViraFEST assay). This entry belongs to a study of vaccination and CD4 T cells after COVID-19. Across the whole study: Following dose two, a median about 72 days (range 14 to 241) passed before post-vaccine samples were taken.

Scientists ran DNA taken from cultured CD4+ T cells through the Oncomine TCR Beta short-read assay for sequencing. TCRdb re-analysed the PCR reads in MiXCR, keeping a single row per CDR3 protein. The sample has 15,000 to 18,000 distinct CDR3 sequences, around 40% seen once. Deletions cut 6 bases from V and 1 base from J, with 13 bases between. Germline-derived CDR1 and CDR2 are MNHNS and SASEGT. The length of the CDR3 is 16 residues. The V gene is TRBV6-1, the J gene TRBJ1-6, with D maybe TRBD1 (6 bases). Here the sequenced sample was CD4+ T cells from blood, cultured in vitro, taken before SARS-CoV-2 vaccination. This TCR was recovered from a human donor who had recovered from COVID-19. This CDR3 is CASRGNRESYNSPLHF. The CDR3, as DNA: TGTGCCAGCAGAGGAAACAGGGAATCCTATAATTCACCCCTCCACTTT.